This TCR beta chain was captured in a study of a mutant IDH1 vaccine in newly diagnosed glioma. Overall study context: Patients were started on vaccination 4-6 weeks after radiotherapy alone, or with temozolomide cycles. Sex distribution of treated patients was about 62% male and about 38% female; mean age was roughly 37 years. The study, taken as a whole, reports: Of the patients, 80% to 95% had vaccine-induced immune responses.

To note about this clone: No antigen is known for it.

Germline assignment: CDR1 MNHEY and CDR2 SVGAGI. J gave up 2 bases and V 0 bases, and 4 bases lay outside the gene matches. The CDR3 runs 16 residues. Sequenced by immunoSEQ multiplex PCR; TCRdb stores in-frame clones only, minus some. This table holds about 29,000 clones, 75% to 90% found once. As for time point: week 5, during vaccination. In the vaccine, a single dose held 300 ug of the mutant IDH1 20-mer peptide, along with topical imiquimod. The origin of this receptor is a woman aged 35 to 49 with glioma. Some clones in this sample may be carry-over from other donors' samples. The chain links TRBV6-5 to TRBJ2-3; 8 positions agree with TRBD2. The starting material was peripheral blood mononuclear cells (PBMCs), obtained from a glioma patient whose treatment included an IDH1 peptide vaccine. The CDR3 region has the DNA TGTGCCAGCAGTTACTCGGCGGGGGGACACACAGATACGCAGTATTTT. Its protein product is CASSYSAGGHTDTQYF.